This T cell receptor (beta chain) was sequenced during a study of blood T cell repertoires in COVID-19. Across the study: The origin of the acute and convalescent COVID-19 samples was the United States, Italy and Spain. Sources were T cells, B-cell-depleted T cells, or PBMCs; the material itself was cDNA or gDNA.

Source study methods: Counts of nucleated cells, estimated from reference gene primer amplification, were obtained. The data were produced by immunoSEQ multiplex PCR, yet TCRdb's version contains in-frame clones alone and is incomplete. V, J and clone size reflect that table, while D and trimming were determined from the DNA. This table has some 200,000 clones, 90% to 95% appearing once. J gave up 5 bases and V 1 base, and 3 bases lay outside the gene matches. CDR1 and CDR2 from the germline V gene are SGDLS and YYNGEE. CDR3 length equals 15 residues. The sequence was collected from a man aged 25 to 40 with acute or convalescent COVID-19. The chain carries TRBV9 and TRBJ2-5, with 12 bases lining up with TRBD2. Input material: peripheral blood. The CDR3 here is CASSVTSGRIETQYF. Here the CDR3 DNA reads TGTGCCAGCAGCGTAACTAGCGGGAGGATCGAGACCCAGTACTTC.